The 27 T cell receptor beta chains listed next were all sequenced from one sample in a study of blood T cell repertoires in COVID-19. Measured with immunoSEQ multiplex PCR; TCRdb has only the in-frame clones, and not every one. This repertoire shows around 100,000 clones, 85% to 90% found once; its top ten account for 5%. The sample comprised peripheral blood. The receptors stem from a human donor in a cohort sampled during active COVID-19.

CDR3 loop: CASSLPGRREQYF. Written as DNA, the CDR3 is TGTGCCAGCAGCTTGCCAGGTCGCCGGGAGCAGTACTTC. The chain carries TRBV5-4 and TRBJ2-7; no clear D. The CDR3 sequence is 13 residues long. Germline lookup yields CDR1 SGHNT and CDR2 YYREEE (reference sequence). V dropped 1 base and J dropped 7 bases, with 12 bases sitting between them.

This clone was counted once. The chain carries TRBV4-2 and TRBJ2-7, with TRBD2 matching over 8 bases. V shed 3 bases, J shed 4 bases, and the junction held 8 bases outside the gene matches. In germline, CDR1 is LGHNA, CDR2 YNFKEQ. The CDR3 covers 15 residues. CDR3: CASSHELAEFYEQYF. The CDR3 region has the DNA TGTGCCAGCAGCCATGAACTAGCGGAATTTTACGAGCAGTACTTC.

The V and J genes are TRBV7-2 and TRBJ1-2; possible D gene TRBD1, 5 bases. V lost 3 bases and J 2 bases, leaving 10 bases between the germline ends. The CDR3 spans 14 residues. CDR1 is SGHTA, CDR2 FQGNSA, per germline. The CDR3 nucleotides read TGTGCCAGCAGCTTTAATGGGGCCAACTATGGCTACACCTTC. This gives the protein CASSFNGANYGYTF.

The chain employs TRBV28 and TRBJ2-7; 7 bases line up with TRBD2. CDR3 size: 14 residues. V lost 7 bases to trimming and J lost 4 bases; unmatched junction nucleotides: 10. CDR1 is MDHEN, CDR2 SYDVKM, per germline. The CDR3 sequence: CASNRDLGGYEQYF. DNA of the CDR3: TGTGCCAGCAATCGGGACTTGGGGGGGTACGAGCAGTACTTC.

The chain is built from TRBV9 and TRBJ2-5, with 9 nucleotides matching TRBD2. Germline-derived CDR1 and CDR2 are SGDLS and YYNGEE. This CDR3 has 17 residues. V lost 0 bases, J lost 2 bases, and 8 bases stayed unmatched. The CDR3 region is CASSVGLAGRGQETQYF. The CDR3 DNA is TGTGCCAGCAGCGTAGGGCTAGCGGGAAGAGGGCAAGAGACCCAGTACTTC.

This sequence joins TRBV12-5 and TRBJ2-3, with 9 positions matching TRBD2. The CDR3 is 19 residues long. The V segment lost 7 bases and the J segment 0 bases; nucleotides outside the gene matches: 17. CDR1 and CDR2 from the germline V gene are LGHNT and FRNRAP. CDR3: CASAEIWREGRISTDTQYF. The CDR3, as DNA: TGTGCTAGTGCCGAAATCTGGCGGGAGGGCCGGATTAGCACAGATACGCAGTATTTT.

The CDR3 bases are TGTGCCAGCAGCCAAGCCGGGAGCGGAGTCCAGTACTTC. The encoded protein is CASSQAGSGVQYF. The chain couples TRBV4-2 to TRBJ2-5; D possibly corresponds to TRBD2 (6 bases). The CDR3 totals 13 residues. The V gene lost 1 base and the J gene lost 10 bases, with 13 bases spanning the gap. Germline values: CDR1 LGHNA, CDR2 YNFKEQ.

The rearrangement links TRBV10-3 to TRBJ2-2; weak D call: TRBD1 (5 bases). Germline values: CDR1 ENHRY, CDR2 SYGVKD. V was pared by 3 bases and J by 5 bases, with 19 bases between. The length of the CDR3 is 17 residues. CDR3 nucleotide sequence: TGTGCCATCAGTGAAAAGGGGCTCGTGGTCAGAACCGGGGAGCTGTTTTTT. Protein sequence: CAISEKGLVVRTGELFF.

The chain joins TRBV11-2 to TRBJ2-3; D call uncertain. CDR1 and CDR2 from the germline V gene are SGHAT and FQNNGV. With 6 bases removed from V and 6 bases from J, the gap between germline ends came to 7 bases. This CDR3 has 11 residues. Here the CDR3 DNA reads TGTGCCAGCAGTCTCCGGGATACGCAGTATTTT. Its protein product is CASSLRDTQYF.

In its sample, this clone was seen once. The CDR3 sequence: CATRPGGQETQYF. The CDR3 DNA sequence: TGTGCCACCCGTCCCGGCGGCCAAGAGACCCAGTACTTC. This chain links TRBV15 with TRBJ2-5; D is uncertain. The CDR3 runs 13 residues. Trimming stripped 8 bases from V and 1 base from J, with 11 bases between. Germline loops: CDR1 LNHNV, CDR2 YYDKDF (reference sequence).

The chain has TRBV28 and TRBJ1-1; D perhaps matches TRBD1 (5 bases). CDR1 MDHEN and CDR2 SYDVKM come from the germline V gene. V gave up 2 bases and J gave up 11 bases, with 15 bases separating them. CDR3 length equals 13 residues. The CDR3 loop is CASSLGSGTRAFF. The CDR3 region has the DNA TGTGCCAGCAGTTTAGGGTCCGGGACTAGGGCTTTCTTT.

The genes are TRBV11-2 and TRBJ2-3, with 7 bases that match TRBD2. Trimming removed 5 bases from V and 3 bases from J; junction bases left unmatched: 8. CDR3 length: 15 amino acids. Germline V gene data show CDR1 as SGHAT and CDR2 as FQNNGV. Written as DNA, the CDR3 is TGTGCCAGCAGCCCCAACGGGAGGAGGACAGATACGCAGTATTTT. It translates to CASSPNGRRTDTQYF.

V is TRBV6-5 and J is TRBJ2-7; a possible D gene is TRBD2 (6 bases). CDR3 size: 15 residues. Trimming removed 0 bases at V and 3 bases at J, with 12 bases between. The V gene's germline CDR1 is MNHEY and CDR2 SVGAGI. DNA of the CDR3: TGTGCCAGCAGTTACTCGAGAGGGACTTTCTACGAGCAGTACTTC. Its translation: CASSYSRGTFYEQYF.

This rearrangement joins TRBV7-9 to TRBJ2-5; 7 bases align to TRBD1. The germline V gene encodes CDR1 SEHNR and CDR2 FQNEAQ (reference sequence). The CDR3 runs 15 residues. With 2 bases clipped from V and 7 bases from J, the junction kept 10 bases outside the gene matches. This CDR3 is CASSLRDSRGRTQYF. CDR3 DNA sequence: TGTGCCAGCAGCTTACGGGACAGTCGGGGACGGACCCAGTACTTC. The whole variable domain, remainder taken from reference TRBV7-9 and TRBJ2-5, is DTGVSQNPRHKITKRGQNVTFRCDPISEHNRLYWYRQTLGQGPEFLTYFQNEAQLEKSRLLSDRFSAERPKGSFSTLEIQRTEQGDSAMYLCASSLRDSRGRTQYFGPGTRLLVL.

This clone was counted a single time. The chain is built from TRBV6-1 and TRBJ1-3, with 8 bases lining up with TRBD1. CDR3 size: 16 residues. The germline CDR1 and CDR2 sequences are MNHNS and SASEGT. The V segment lost 1 base and the J segment 1 base; nucleotides outside the gene matches: 3. The CDR3 region is CASSEERQGSGNTIYF. CDR3 in DNA: TGTGCCAGCAGTGAAGAAAGACAGGGGTCTGGAAACACCATATATTTT.

The chain joins TRBV5-1 to TRBJ2-3; the D gene is possibly TRBD1 (6 bases). V was shortened by 6 bases and J by 2 bases, with 13 bases between the two germline ends. The CDR3 is made up of 14 amino acids. Germline CDR1 reads SGHRS; CDR2 reads YFSETQ. CDR3 amino acids: CASIRGGDTDTQYF. In nucleotides, the CDR3 is TGCGCCAGCATCAGGGGTGGGGACACAGATACGCAGTATTTT.

The J gene is TRBJ2-1, the V gene TRBV7-9; the match to TRBD2 covers 14 bases. Germline loops: CDR1 SEHNR, CDR2 FQNEAQ (reference sequence). Trimming at V came to 0 bases and at J to 4 bases, leaving 5 bases not matched to a gene. This CDR3 contains 18 residues. The CDR3 bases are TGTGCCAGCAGCTTAGCCAGGACTAGCGGGAGGACATACAATGAGCAGTTCTTC. It translates to CASSLARTSGRTYNEQFF.

The V call is TRBV7-9, the J call TRBJ2-7; D may be TRBD1 (6 bases). The CDR3 totals 14 residues. V lost 0 bases to trimming and J lost 3 bases, with 9 bases between them. Germline V gives CDR1 SEHNR, CDR2 FQNEAQ (reference sequence). DNA for the CDR3: TGTGCCAGCAGCTTAGCTGGACAGTACTACGAGCAGTACTTC. Translation: CASSLAGQYYEQYF.

V gene TRBV12-5 combines with J gene TRBJ2-5, with D perhaps matching TRBD2 (6 bases). Looked up from germline, CDR1 is LGHNT and CDR2 is FRNRAP. With 0 bases removed from V and 4 bases from J, the gap between germline ends came to 21 bases. This CDR3 contains 18 residues. The CDR3 protein is CASGLVPDGSPYGETQYF. Here the CDR3 DNA reads TGTGCTAGTGGTTTGGTACCAGACGGGAGTCCTTACGGAGAGACCCAGTACTTC.

The chain couples TRBV4-1 to TRBJ2-7, with 8 positions matching TRBD2. The germline V gene has CDR1 MGHRA and CDR2 YSYEKL. The CDR3 consists of 14 residues. Losses at the gene ends were 4 bases for V and 4 bases for J; bases not matched to a gene: 6. The CDR3 DNA reads TGCGCCAGCAGCCCCCGGGAGGGAGAGTACGAGCAGTACTTC. Amino acids: CASSPREGEYEQYF.

CDR3 DNA sequence: TGTGCCAGCAGTTTTAGCGGATCCCGGGGAGAGACCCAGTACTTC. Translated: CASSFSGSRGETQYF. The chain carries TRBV28 and TRBJ2-5, with TRBD2 as a possible D gene (6 bases). The CDR3 totals 15 residues. V dropped 3 bases and J dropped 4 bases, with 15 bases sitting between them. Germline V gives CDR1 MDHEN, CDR2 SYDVKM.

V and J are TRBV6-4 and TRBJ2-2, with 8 bases aligning to TRBD2. CDR3 size: 17 residues. Germline-derived CDR1 and CDR2 are MRHNA and SNTAGT. Trimming took 3 bases from V and 4 from J; bases not matched to a gene: 10. CDR3 in amino acids: CASSEGAREGVTGELFF. The CDR3 bases are TGTGCCAGCAGTGAGGGCGCCCGGGAGGGGGTCACCGGGGAGCTGTTTTTT.

The CDR3 reads CATVASSYNSPLHF. The CDR3 bases are TGTGCCACCGTGGCCAGCTCCTATAATTCACCCCTCCACTTT. The chain links TRBV11-2 to TRBJ1-6; D is uncertain. With 10 bases removed from V and 0 bases from J, the gap between germline ends came to 10 bases. Per the germline V gene, CDR1 is SGHAT and CDR2 is FQNNGV. The CDR3 loop spans 14 amino acids.

At least ten counts were recorded for this clone. V is TRBV5-4 and J is TRBJ2-2; 12 bases match TRBD2. Per germline, CDR1 SGHNT and CDR2 YYREEE (reference sequence). V trimming: 4 bases; J trimming: 5 bases; junction bases outside the gene matches: 9. The CDR3 has 17 amino acids. CDR3 coding DNA: TGTGCCAGCAGCCCAGGAGGCCTAGCGGGAGGGACCGGGGAGCTGTTTTTT. This gives the protein CASSPGGLAGGTGELFF.

In DNA form, the CDR3 reads TGTGCCAGCAGTTACTCGTCCGGACAGGGTAGCAATGAGCAGTTCTTC. It is translated as CASSYSSGQGSNEQFF. The chain carries TRBV6-5 and TRBJ2-1, with TRBD1 matching over 8 bases. The germline gives CDR1 MNHEY, CDR2 SVGAGI. Unmatched junction bases numbered 7, after V lost 0 bases and J lost 6 bases. The CDR3 contains 16 residues.

The chain has TRBV6-1 and TRBJ1-6; TRBD1 matches at 11 bases. Germline CDR1 and CDR2: MNHNS and SASEGT. There are 15 residues in the CDR3. Losses at the gene ends were 0 bases for V and 9 bases for J; bases not matched to a gene: 1. The CDR3 DNA is TGTGCCAGCAGTGAAGCCGGGACAGGGGGTTCACCCCTCCACTTT. This gives the protein CASSEAGTGGSPLHF.

V and J are TRBV7-9 and TRBJ2-4; 12 bases fit TRBD2. Germline V CDR1 and CDR2: SEHNR, FQNEAQ (reference sequence). This CDR3 comprises 18 residues. After removal of 5 bases from V and 1 base from J, the junction contained 9 bases not matched to a gene. The CDR3: CASSPKTSGSWAKNIQYF. The DNA of the CDR3 is TGTGCCAGCAGCCCAAAGACTAGCGGGAGTTGGGCCAAAAACATTCAGTACTTC.